This is a list of T cell receptor beta chains from one sample in a study of tumor-infiltrating lymphocytes in primary liver carcinoma. TCRdb recomputed calls from the multiplex PCR reads with MiXCR, one row per CDR3 protein. The data show about 320,000 distinct CDR3 sequences, 65% seen once. The sample was peripheral blood. The receptor set was obtained from a man aged 40-55 years with primary liver carcinoma and hepatitis B virus infection. Both conserved end residues are part of each CDR3. Fields, in order: CDR3 DNA, CDR3 protein, D gene, V gene, J gene, CDR3 length, clone size. D genes are given only for firm matches. Expanded clones get a size class; other rows say once, few or many, or leave the size out.

cdr3_nt: TGTGCCAGCGGCCAGGGCTATGAGCAGTTCTTC; cdr3_aa: CASGQGYEQFF; d_call: .; v_call: TRBV6-5; j_call: TRBJ2-1; cdr3_length: 11; clone_size: .
cdr3_nt: TGTGCCAACAATTCCTCAGGGTACGAGCAGTACTTC; cdr3_aa: CANNSSGYEQYF; d_call: .; v_call: TRBV6-5; j_call: TRBJ2-7; cdr3_length: 12; clone_size: .
cdr3_nt: TGCAGCGTTGAAGTCTCACTCAGCCAAGTGACCCAGTTCTTC; cdr3_aa: CSVEVSLSQVTQFF; d_call: .; v_call: TRBV29-1; j_call: TRBJ2-1; cdr3_length: 14; clone_size: .
cdr3_nt: TGTACCAGCAGTTTGTCGACTAGAGGGCCTTCCTACAATGAGCAGTTCTTC; cdr3_aa: CTSSLSTRGPSYNEQFF; d_call: .; v_call: TRBV28; j_call: TRBJ2-1; cdr3_length: 17; clone_size: .
cdr3_nt: TGTGCCAGCAGCCAAGAAGGGTCCAACTACGAGCAGTACTTC; cdr3_aa: CASSQEGSNYEQYF; d_call: .; v_call: TRBV4-2; j_call: TRBJ2-7; cdr3_length: 14; clone_size: few
cdr3_nt: TGTGCCAGCAGTGAATCCCGAATAATACAGGTAAAGGAGCAGTTCTTC; cdr3_aa: CASSESRIIQVKEQFF; d_call: .; v_call: TRBV25-1; j_call: TRBJ2-1; cdr3_length: 16; clone_size: few
cdr3_nt: TGTGCCAGCAGCCAAGATGGGGTGGGAGGCATAGATACGCAGTATTTT; cdr3_aa: CASSQDGVGGIDTQYF; d_call: .; v_call: TRBV4-3; j_call: TRBJ2-3; cdr3_length: 16; clone_size: .
cdr3_nt: TGTGCCGGCAGTCCCGCTGCAGGGTTAGTCGGGGTGCTGTTTTTT; cdr3_aa: CAGSPAAGLVGVLFF; d_call: .; v_call: TRBV12-3/TRBV12-4; j_call: TRBJ2-2; cdr3_length: 15; clone_size: .
cdr3_nt: TGTGCCAGCAGTGAAGCGGCTAGCGGGATAAGTCTGGGCTCCTACGAGCAGTACTTC; cdr3_aa: CASSEAASGISLGSYEQYF; d_call: TRBD2; v_call: TRBV6-1; j_call: TRBJ2-7; cdr3_length: 19; clone_size: many
cdr3_nt: TGTGCCAGCAGTTACTCAGGACTAGAAGAGACCCAGTACTTC; cdr3_aa: CASSYSGLEETQYF; d_call: TRBD2; v_call: TRBV6-6; j_call: TRBJ2-5; cdr3_length: 14; clone_size: many
cdr3_nt: TGCAGGGTTGACAGGGTTGGTCGAGAGACCCAGCACTTC; cdr3_aa: CRVDRVGRETQHF; d_call: TRBD1; v_call: TRBV29-1; j_call: TRBJ2-5; cdr3_length: 13; clone_size: .
cdr3_nt: TGTGCCAGCAGCTTAGATCTAGGACAGAACACTGAACCTTTCTTT; cdr3_aa: CASSLDLGQNTEPFF; d_call: .; v_call: TRBV11-2; j_call: TRBJ1-1; cdr3_length: 15; clone_size: once
cdr3_nt: TGCGCCAGCAGAGGACAGGGGGACACTGAAGCTTTCTTT; cdr3_aa: CASRGQGDTEAFF; d_call: TRBD1; v_call: TRBV5-1; j_call: TRBJ1-1; cdr3_length: 13; clone_size: few
cdr3_nt: TGTGCCAACAGATACGACGGCTCGGCTAACTATGGCTACACCTTC; cdr3_aa: CANRYDGSANYGYTF; d_call: .; v_call: TRBV6-6; j_call: TRBJ1-2; cdr3_length: 15; clone_size: once
cdr3_nt: TGTGCCGGCAGTCCGACGACAGGGTCTGGTGTCGGGGCCAAAAACATTCAGTACTTC; cdr3_aa: CAGSPTTGSGVGAKNIQYF; d_call: TRBD1; v_call: TRBV6-2/TRBV6-3; j_call: TRBJ2-4; cdr3_length: 19; clone_size: once
cdr3_nt: TGTGCCAGCAGTTCCCTTCCCAGAGACGAGCAGTACTTC; cdr3_aa: CASSSLPRDEQYF; d_call: .; v_call: TRBV6-6; j_call: TRBJ2-7; cdr3_length: 13; clone_size: many
cdr3_nt: TGTGCCATCAGCTTAGACCGGGAAGACACGCAGCATTTT; cdr3_aa: CAISLDREDTQHF; d_call: .; v_call: TRBV11-1; j_call: TRBJ1-5; cdr3_length: 13; clone_size: .
cdr3_nt: TGTGCCAGCAGCCCAGCCAAAAACATTCAGTACTTC; cdr3_aa: CASSPAKNIQYF; d_call: .; v_call: TRBV11-2; j_call: TRBJ2-4; cdr3_length: 12; clone_size: .
cdr3_nt: TGTGCCAGCAGTCAAGAAACTAGCTTTTTCTACGAGCAGTACTTC; cdr3_aa: CASSQETSFFYEQYF; d_call: .; v_call: TRBV6-1; j_call: TRBJ2-7; cdr3_length: 15; clone_size: .
cdr3_nt: TGTGCCAGCAGCTTATCGCGGAAGCTGTTTTTT; cdr3_aa: CASSLSRKLFF; d_call: .; v_call: TRBV11-2; j_call: TRBJ2-2; cdr3_length: 11; clone_size: many
cdr3_nt: TGTGCCAGCAGCTTAGGACATCAGCCCCAGCATTTT; cdr3_aa: CASSLGHQPQHF; d_call: .; v_call: TRBV7-9; j_call: TRBJ1-5; cdr3_length: 12; clone_size: few
cdr3_nt: TGTGCCAGCAGCTCCGACAGGATATCGCAGTATTTT; cdr3_aa: CASSSDRISQYF; d_call: .; v_call: TRBV7-2; j_call: TRBJ2-3; cdr3_length: 12; clone_size: .
cdr3_nt: TGTGCCTCCTCGGGGACAAGAGCCTACGAGCAGTACTTC; cdr3_aa: CASSGTRAYEQYF; d_call: .; v_call: TRBV6-5; j_call: TRBJ2-7; cdr3_length: 13; clone_size: few
cdr3_nt: TGTGCCTGGAACTCCTTGCGGAGCTCCTACGGGCAGTACTTC; cdr3_aa: CAWNSLRSSYGQYF; d_call: .; v_call: TRBV30; j_call: TRBJ2-7; cdr3_length: 14; clone_size: .
cdr3_nt: TGTGCCAGCAGCCTCTTAAGTAGGAATGAGCAGTCCTTC; cdr3_aa: CASSLLSRNEQSF; d_call: .; v_call: TRBV7-9; j_call: TRBJ2-1; cdr3_length: 13; clone_size: .
cdr3_nt: TGTGTCATCAGTTCCAACAGGGGGCAGGAGGGCACAGATACGCAGTATTTT; cdr3_aa: CVISSNRGQEGTDTQYF; d_call: TRBD1; v_call: TRBV10-3; j_call: TRBJ2-3; cdr3_length: 17; clone_size: once
cdr3_nt: TGTGACATCAGTGGGGACAGGGCTTCGGGCAATCAGCTCCAGTATTTT; cdr3_aa: CDISGDRASGNQLQYF; d_call: TRBD1; v_call: TRBV10-3; j_call: TRBJ2-3; cdr3_length: 16; clone_size: .
cdr3_nt: TGTGCCAGCAGTTACATCTCTGGGGCCAACGTCCTGACTTTC; cdr3_aa: CASSYISGANVLTF; d_call: .; v_call: TRBV6-2/TRBV6-3; j_call: TRBJ2-6; cdr3_length: 14; clone_size: many
cdr3_nt: TGTGCCTGGAGTGTACAGATTGAGCAGTTCTTC; cdr3_aa: CAWSVQIEQFF; d_call: .; v_call: TRBV30; j_call: TRBJ2-1; cdr3_length: 11; clone_size: .